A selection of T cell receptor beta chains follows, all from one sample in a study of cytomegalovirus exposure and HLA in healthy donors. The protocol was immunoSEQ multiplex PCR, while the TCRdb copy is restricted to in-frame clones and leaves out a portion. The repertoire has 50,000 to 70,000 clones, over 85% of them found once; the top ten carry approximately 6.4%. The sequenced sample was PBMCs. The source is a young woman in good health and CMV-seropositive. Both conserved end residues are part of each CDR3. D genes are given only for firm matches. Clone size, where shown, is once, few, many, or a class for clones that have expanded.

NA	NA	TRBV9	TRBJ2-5	TGTGCCAGCAGCGTAGCGTCACAGGGGGGGTGGGAGACCCAGTACTTC	CASSVASQGGWETQYF
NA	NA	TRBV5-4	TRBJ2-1	TGTGCCAGCAGCTTGAGCCTCCAGACTAGAGGTGAGCAGTTCTTC	CASSLSLQTRGEQFF
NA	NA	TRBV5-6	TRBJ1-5	TGTGCCAGCAGCTTGTATCTGAGCAATCAGCCCCAGCATTTT	CASSLYLSNQPQHF
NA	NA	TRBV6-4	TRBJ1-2	TGTGCCAGCAGTGACGTGCAGGGAAATGGCTACACCTTC	CASSDVQGNGYTF
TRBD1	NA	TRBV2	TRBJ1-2	TGTGCCAGCAGTGAAGCGCAGCGATCGAACAGGGGCGGTGGCTACACCTTC	CASSEAQRSNRGGGYTF
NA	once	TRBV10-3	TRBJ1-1	TGTGCCACCTCAAAACGGGACACTGAAGCTTTCTTT	CATSKRDTEAFF
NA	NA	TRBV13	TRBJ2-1	TGTGCCAGCAGCTTGATTAGGGACTCCCACAATGAGCAGTTCTTC	CASSLIRDSHNEQFF
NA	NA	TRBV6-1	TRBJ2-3	TGTGCCAGCAGTTTATACTCTAGCACAGATACGCAGTATTTT	CASSLYSSTDTQYF
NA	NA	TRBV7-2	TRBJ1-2	TGTGCCAGCAGCGCGGACATAGCATTGTATGGCTACACCTTC	CASSADIALYGYTF
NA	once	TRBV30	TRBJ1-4	TGTGCCTGGTCCGCGGGAACGGAAAAACTGTTTTTT	CAWSAGTEKLFF
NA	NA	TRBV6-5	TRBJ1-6	TGTGCCAGCAGTTACCCCCCTCCCTCACCCCTCCACTTT	CASSYPPPSPLHF
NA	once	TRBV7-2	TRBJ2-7	TGTGCCAGCAGCTTATACGGGGCGGGAACCAACGAGCAGTACTTC	CASSLYGAGTNEQYF
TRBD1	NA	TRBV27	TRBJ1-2	TGTGCCAGCAGTCAAGGGACAGGGGGCCTCTATGGCTACACCTTC	CASSQGTGGLYGYTF
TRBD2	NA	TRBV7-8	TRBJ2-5	TGTGCCAGCAGCCAGACTCGTGGGGCGGGAGATCGAGAGACCCAGTACTTC	CASSQTRGAGDRETQYF
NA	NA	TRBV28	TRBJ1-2	TGTGCCAGCAGTCTCACAGGGCTCTCAAACAGGGGCTACACCTTC	CASSLTGLSNRGYTF
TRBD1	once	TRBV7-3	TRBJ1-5	TGTGCCAGCAGCTTAGGGACAGGGACGAATCAGCCCCAGCATTTT	CASSLGTGTNQPQHF
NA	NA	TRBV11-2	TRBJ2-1	TGTGCCAGCAGCTCACGAGGGACAACGGCGCGTGAGCAGTTCTTC	CASSSRGTTAREQFF
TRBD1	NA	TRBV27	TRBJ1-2	TGTGCCAGCAGAGCTGGGACAGGGCAAGAACGGGCTAACTATGGCTACACCTTC	CASRAGTGQERANYGYTF
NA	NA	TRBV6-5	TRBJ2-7	TGTGCCAGCAGTAAGAACAGGGTCCCCTACGAGCAGTACTTC	CASSKNRVPYEQYF
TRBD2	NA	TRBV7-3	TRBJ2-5	TGTGCCAGCAGGGGGACTAGCTACCAAGAGACCCAGTACTTC	CASRGTSYQETQYF
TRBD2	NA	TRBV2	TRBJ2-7	TGTGCCAGCATGAGCTCCGGGGGGAAAATGGACGAGCAGTACTTC	CASMSSGGKMDEQYF
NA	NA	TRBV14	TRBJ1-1	TGTGCCAGCAGCCAGAACAGGGTTGAAGCTTTCTTT	CASSQNRVEAFF
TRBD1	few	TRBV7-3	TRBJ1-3	TGTGCCAGCAGCTTAATGGGACAGGGATCCGGAAACACCATATATTTT	CASSLMGQGSGNTIYF
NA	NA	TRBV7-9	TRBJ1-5	TGTGCCAGCAGCCTAGGCCAGAATCAGCCCCAGCATTTT	CASSLGQNQPQHF
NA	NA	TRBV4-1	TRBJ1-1	TGCGCCAGCAGCCAAGATGGGGAGGGATGGGGGAACACTGAAGCTTTCTTT	CASSQDGEGWGNTEAFF
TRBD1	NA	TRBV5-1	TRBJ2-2	TGCGCCAGCAGCCTTGGACAGGTCGAGGAGCTGTTTTTT	CASSLGQVEELFF
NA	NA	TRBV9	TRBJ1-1	TGTGCCAGCAGTGGACAGCTGAACACTGAAGCTTTCTTT	CASSGQLNTEAFF
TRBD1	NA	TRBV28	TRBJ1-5	TGTGCCAGCAGTTTAGTGGGACAGGGTAATCAGCCCCAGCATTTT	CASSLVGQGNQPQHF
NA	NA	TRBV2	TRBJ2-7	TGTGCCAGTGGGGGGGCGGGGCGAACCTCCTACGAGCAGTACTTC	CASGGAGRTSYEQYF
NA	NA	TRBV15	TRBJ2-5	TGTGCCACCAGCAGAACGGCGGGGACCCAAGAGACCCAGTACTTC	CATSRTAGTQETQYF
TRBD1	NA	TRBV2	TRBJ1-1	TGTGCCAGCAGTGAAGCGGGACAGAAAGCTTTCTTT	CASSEAGQKAFF
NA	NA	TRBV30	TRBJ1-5	TGTGCCTGGAGTCCGGGACTCGGCAATCAGCCCCAGCATTTT	CAWSPGLGNQPQHF
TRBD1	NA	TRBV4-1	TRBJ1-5	TGCGCCAGCAGCCAAGTCAGGGGGCCCTACCCCCAGCATTTT	CASSQVRGPYPQHF
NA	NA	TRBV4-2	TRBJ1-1	TGTGCCAGCAGCCAAGATAAAGGGGAGAACACTGAAGCTTTCTTT	CASSQDKGENTEAFF
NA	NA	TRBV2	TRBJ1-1	TGTGCCAGCAACTTTTTGACGGGGAACACTGAAGCTTTCTTT	CASNFLTGNTEAFF
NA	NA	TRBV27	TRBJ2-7	TGTGCCAGCAGTTTCGCCGTGGCCGGGATGGAGCAGTACTTC	CASSFAVAGMEQYF
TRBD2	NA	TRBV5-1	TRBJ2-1	TGCGCCAGCAGCTTGCGCACCACTAGCGGGCCCGACAATGAGCAGTTCTTC	CASSLRTTSGPDNEQFF
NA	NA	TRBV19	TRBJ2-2	TGTGCCAGTCGTCCTACAGGGAACACCGGGGAGCTGTTTTTT	CASRPTGNTGELFF
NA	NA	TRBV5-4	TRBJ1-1	TGTGCCAGCAGCTTGGAACAGGGTACAACTGAAGCTTTCTTT	CASSLEQGTTEAFF
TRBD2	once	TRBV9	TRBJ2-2	TGTGCCAGCAGCGTAGTGGGACTAGCGGGGGCAACCGGGGAGCTGTTTTTT	CASSVVGLAGATGELFF
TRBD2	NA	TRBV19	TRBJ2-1	TGTGCCAGTAGTATAGCTACTAGCGGGACAAACAATGAGCAGTTCTTC	CASSIATSGTNNEQFF
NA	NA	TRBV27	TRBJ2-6	TGTGCCAGCAGTTTCCGTGTTCCCAGCTCTGGGGCCAACGTCCTGACTTTC	CASSFRVPSSGANVLTF
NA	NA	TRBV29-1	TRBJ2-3	TGCAGCGTTACCGGACAGTTCACAGATACGCAGTATTTT	CSVTGQFTDTQYF
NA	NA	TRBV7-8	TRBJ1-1	TGTGCCAGCAGCCCCCCCCAGGGCCCCGCTTTCTTT	CASSPPQGPAFF
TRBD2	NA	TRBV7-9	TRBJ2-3	TGTGCCAGCACCTCCGAGTGGGCTAGCGGTAGTGCAGATACGCAGTATTTT	CASTSEWASGSADTQYF
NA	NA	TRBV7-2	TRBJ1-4	TGTGCCAGCAGCCCCGAGAGTTGGGAAAAACTGTTTTTT	CASSPESWEKLFF
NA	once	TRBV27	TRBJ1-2	TGTGCCAGCATCCTCGGGACTAACTATGGCTACACCTTC	CASILGTNYGYTF
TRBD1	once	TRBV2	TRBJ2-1	TGTGCCAGCGGGACAGGGAGCATCTCCTACAATGAGCAGTTCTTC	CASGTGSISYNEQFF
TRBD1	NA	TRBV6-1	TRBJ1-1	TGTGCCAGCAGCCTGGGACAGGGGATGAACACTGAAGCTTTCTTT	CASSLGQGMNTEAFF
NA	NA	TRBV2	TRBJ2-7	TGTGCCAGCAGTGAAGCTAGCACGGTTTCCTACGAGCAGTACTTC	CASSEASTVSYEQYF
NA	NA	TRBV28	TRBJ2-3	TGTGCCAGCAGCCTGTTTGGCAGGGATACAGATACGCAGTATTTT	CASSLFGRDTDTQYF
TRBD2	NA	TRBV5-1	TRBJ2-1	TGCGCCAGCAGCGAACGGACTAGCGGGGGGGCCTCCGAGCAGTTCTTC	CASSERTSGGASEQFF
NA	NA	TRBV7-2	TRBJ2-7	TGTGCCAGCAGCTTAGGGGGCCCCTCCTACGAGCAGTACTTC	CASSLGGPSYEQYF
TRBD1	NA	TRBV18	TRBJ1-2	TGTGCCAGCTCATTGACTACAGGGGAGTATAACTATGGCTACACCTTC	CASSLTTGEYNYGYTF
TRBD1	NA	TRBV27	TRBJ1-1	TGTGCCAGCAGTTTCAACAGGGGGGCTGAAGCTTTCTTT	CASSFNRGAEAFF
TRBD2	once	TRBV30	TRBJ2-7	TGTGCCTGGTCCTCCCTTGGACTAGCGGGCCTCACCCCCCTTTACGAGCAGTACTTC	CAWSSLGLAGLTPLYEQYF
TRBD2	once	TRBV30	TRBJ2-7	TGTGCCGGGACTAGCGGGAGGGCCGGAGGCTACGAGCAGTACTTC	CAGTSGRAGGYEQYF
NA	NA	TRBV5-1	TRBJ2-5	TGCGCCAGCAGCCGGGGAGCGGGCTGGCAAGAGACCCAGTACTTC	CASSRGAGWQETQYF
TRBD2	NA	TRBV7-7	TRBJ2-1	TGTGCCAGCAGCTTAGGACTAGCGGGATACAATGAGCAGTTCTTC	CASSLGLAGYNEQFF
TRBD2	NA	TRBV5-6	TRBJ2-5	TGTGCCAGCAGCACAGGACTAGCGGTGGGAGGCCAGTACTTC	CASSTGLAVGGQYF